These 6 T cell receptor beta chains were all obtained from the same sample, sequenced in a study of cytomegalovirus exposure and HLA in healthy donors. PCR involved 60 Vbeta and 13 Jbeta primers. Sequenced by immunoSEQ multiplex PCR; TCRdb stores in-frame clones only, minus some. There are about 130,000 clones in the sample; roughly 78% occur only once, and approximately 4.3% lies in the top ten. The specimen was PBMCs. Receptors were obtained from a man aged 30 to 39 in good health.

The chain recombines TRBV6-5 with TRBJ2-1, with D unresolved. The germline V gene encodes CDR1 MNHEY and CDR2 SVGAGI. This CDR3 has 16 residues. Trimming removed 4 bases from V and 6 bases from J, with 19 bases in between. The CDR3 region is CASSSPHSNSGNEQFF. CDR3 nucleotides: TGTGCCAGCAGTTCCCCCCACTCAAACTCGGGCAATGAGCAGTTCTTC.

This rearrangement joins TRBV7-2 to TRBJ1-5, with 8 nucleotides matching TRBD1. V shed 6 bases, J shed 9 bases, and the junction held 13 bases outside the gene matches. The CDR3 sequence is 15 residues long. Germline V gives CDR1 SGHTA, CDR2 FQGNSA. The CDR3 coding sequence is TGTGCCAGCAGTCCCGACAGGGGACCCTTAACGCCCCAGCATTTT. Amino acids: CASSPDRGPLTPQHF. Filled out from reference TRBV7-2 and TRBJ1-5, the complete variable domain reads GAGVSQSPSNKVTEKGKDVELRCDPISGHTALYWYRQSLGQGLEFLIYFQGNSAPDKSGLPSDRFSAERTGGSVSTLTIQRTQQEDSAVYLCASSPDRGPLTPQHFGDGTRLSIL.

The chain uses TRBV10-2 and TRBJ2-6; TRBD1 aligns across 9 bases. J was trimmed by 2 bases and V by 2 bases; bases with no gene match: 7. The CDR3 extends over 18 amino acids. Germline lookup yields CDR1 WSHSY and CDR2 SAAADI. The DNA for the CDR3 is TGCGCCAGCAGTGAGGAGGGGACAGGGCCCCCTGGGGCCAACGTCCTGACTTTC. It is translated as CASSEEGTGPPGANVLTF.

This chain joins TRBV4-1 and TRBJ2-3; 10 bases align to TRBD2. Per the germline V gene, CDR1 is MGHRA and CDR2 is YSYEKL. Unmatched junction bases numbered 8, after V lost 4 bases and J lost 4 bases. CDR3 size: 16 residues. CDR3 sequence reads: CASSLPSGRVSDTQYF. The CDR3 bases are TGCGCCAGCAGCCTACCTAGCGGGAGAGTGTCAGATACGCAGTATTTT.

There are a few counts of this clone. The V call is TRBV9, the J call TRBJ2-5; TRBD1 is a possible D gene (7 bases). Germline CDR1 SGDLS, CDR2 YYNGEE. The CDR3 spans 16 residues. Trimming left V 4 bases short and J 1 base short, with 17 bases between. This CDR3 is CASSPGGGSSQETQYF. Here the CDR3 DNA reads TGTGCCAGCAGCCCAGGAGGGGGCTCTTCCCAAGAGACCCAGTACTTC.

A single count supports this clone. Germline and junction disagree at one end, which may indicate a read error. CDR3 nucleotide sequence: TGTGCCAGCACAGGGGGGACTAGCGGGACTGGTGCCAACGTCCTGACTTTC. Protein product: CASTGGTSGTGANVLTF. This chain links TRBV18 with TRBJ2-6; 13 bases align to TRBD2. Germline CDR1 reads KGHSH; CDR2 reads LQKENI. This CDR3 region has 17 residues.